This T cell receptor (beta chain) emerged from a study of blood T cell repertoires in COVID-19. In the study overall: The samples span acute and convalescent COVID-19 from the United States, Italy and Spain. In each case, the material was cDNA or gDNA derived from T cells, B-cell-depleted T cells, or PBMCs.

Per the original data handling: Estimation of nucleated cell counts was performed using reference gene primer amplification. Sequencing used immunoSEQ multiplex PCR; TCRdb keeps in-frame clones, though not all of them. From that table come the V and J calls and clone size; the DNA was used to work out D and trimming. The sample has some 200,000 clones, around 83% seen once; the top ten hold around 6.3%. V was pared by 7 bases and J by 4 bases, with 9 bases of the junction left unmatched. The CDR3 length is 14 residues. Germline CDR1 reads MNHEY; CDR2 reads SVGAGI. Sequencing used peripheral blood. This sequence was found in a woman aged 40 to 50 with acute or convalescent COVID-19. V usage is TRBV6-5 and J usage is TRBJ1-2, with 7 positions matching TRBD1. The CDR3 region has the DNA TGTGCCAGCACCAATTTGACAGGGATCTATGGCTACACCTTC. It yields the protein CASTNLTGIYGYTF.